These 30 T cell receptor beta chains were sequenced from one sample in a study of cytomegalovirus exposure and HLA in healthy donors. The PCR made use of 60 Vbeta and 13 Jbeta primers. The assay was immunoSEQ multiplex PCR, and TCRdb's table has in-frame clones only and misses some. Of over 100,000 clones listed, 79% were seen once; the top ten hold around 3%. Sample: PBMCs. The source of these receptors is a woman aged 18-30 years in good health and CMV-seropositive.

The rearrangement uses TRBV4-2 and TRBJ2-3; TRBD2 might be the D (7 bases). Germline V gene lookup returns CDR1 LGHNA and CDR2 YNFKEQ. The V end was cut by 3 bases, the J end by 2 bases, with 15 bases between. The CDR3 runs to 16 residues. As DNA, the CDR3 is TGTGCCAGCAGCCATTCAAGGCGGGGGCCCACAGATACGCAGTATTTT. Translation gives CASSHSRRGPTDTQYF.

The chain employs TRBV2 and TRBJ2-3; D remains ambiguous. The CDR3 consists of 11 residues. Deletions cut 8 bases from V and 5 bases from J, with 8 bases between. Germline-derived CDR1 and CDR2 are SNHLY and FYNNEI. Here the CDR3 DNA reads TGTGCCAGCGACTTGTTAGATACGCAGTATTTT. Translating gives CASDLLDTQYF.

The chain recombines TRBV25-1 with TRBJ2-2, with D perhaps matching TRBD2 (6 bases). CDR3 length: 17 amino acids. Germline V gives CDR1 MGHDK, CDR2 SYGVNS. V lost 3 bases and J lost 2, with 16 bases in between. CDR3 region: CASSEGGGGANTGELFF. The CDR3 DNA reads TGTGCCAGCAGTGAGGGAGGAGGCGGGGCCAACACCGGGGAGCTGTTTTTT.

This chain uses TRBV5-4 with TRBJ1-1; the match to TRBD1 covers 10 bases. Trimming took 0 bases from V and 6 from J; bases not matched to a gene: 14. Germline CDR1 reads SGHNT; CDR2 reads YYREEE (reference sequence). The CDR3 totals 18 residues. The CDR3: CASSLGQGARFGDSEAFF. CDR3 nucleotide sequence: TGTGCCAGCAGCTTGGGACAGGGGGCGCGGTTTGGGGACTCTGAAGCTTTCTTT. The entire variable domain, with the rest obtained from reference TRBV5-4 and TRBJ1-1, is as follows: ETGVTQSPTHLIKTRGQQVTLRCSSQSGHNTVSWYQQALGQGPQFIFQYYREEENGRGNFPPRFSGLQFPNYSSELNVNALELDDSALYLCASSLGQGARFGDSEAFFGQGTRLTVV.

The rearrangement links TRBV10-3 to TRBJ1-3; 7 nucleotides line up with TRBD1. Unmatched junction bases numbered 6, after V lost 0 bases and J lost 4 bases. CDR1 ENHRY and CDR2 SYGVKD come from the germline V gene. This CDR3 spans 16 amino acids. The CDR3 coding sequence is TGTGCCATCAGTGAGTCTTTAGGGACAGCCGGAAACACCATATATTTT. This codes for CAISESLGTAGNTIYF.

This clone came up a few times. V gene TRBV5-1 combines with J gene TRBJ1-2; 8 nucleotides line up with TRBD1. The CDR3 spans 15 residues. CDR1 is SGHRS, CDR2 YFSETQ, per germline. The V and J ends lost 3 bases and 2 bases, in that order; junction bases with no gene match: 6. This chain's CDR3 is CASSWTGLGNYGYTF. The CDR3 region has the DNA TGCGCCAGCAGCTGGACAGGGCTGGGAAACTATGGCTACACCTTC. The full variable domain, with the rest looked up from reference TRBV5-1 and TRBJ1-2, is KAGVTQTPRYLIKTRGQQVTLSCSPISGHRSVSWYQQTPGQGLQFLFEYFSETQRNKGNFPGRFSGRQFSNSRSEMNVSTLELGDSALYLCASSWTGLGNYGYTFGSGTRLTVV.

CDR3 region: CASSLGGTGVHYGYTF. CDR3 nucleotide sequence: TGTGCCAGCAGCTTAGGGGGGACAGGGGTTCACTATGGCTACACCTTC. This rearrangement joins TRBV7-9 to TRBJ1-2; 10 bases map to TRBD1. V was clipped by 1 base and J by 3 bases; unmatched bases: 5. This CDR3 has 16 amino acids. The germline gives CDR1 SEHNR, CDR2 FQNEAQ (reference sequence).

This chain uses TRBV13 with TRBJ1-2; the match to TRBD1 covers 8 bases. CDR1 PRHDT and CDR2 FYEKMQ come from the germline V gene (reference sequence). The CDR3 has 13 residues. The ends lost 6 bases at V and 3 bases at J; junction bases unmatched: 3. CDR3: CASRATGDYGYTF. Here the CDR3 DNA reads TGTGCCAGCAGAGCGACAGGGGACTATGGCTACACCTTC.

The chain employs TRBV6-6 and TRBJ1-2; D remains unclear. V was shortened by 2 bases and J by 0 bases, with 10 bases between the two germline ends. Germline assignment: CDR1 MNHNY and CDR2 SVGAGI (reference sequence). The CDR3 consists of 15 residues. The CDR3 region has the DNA TGTGCCAGCAGTTACGCTGCGAGAGCTAACTATGGCTACACCTTC. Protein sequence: CASSYAARANYGYTF.

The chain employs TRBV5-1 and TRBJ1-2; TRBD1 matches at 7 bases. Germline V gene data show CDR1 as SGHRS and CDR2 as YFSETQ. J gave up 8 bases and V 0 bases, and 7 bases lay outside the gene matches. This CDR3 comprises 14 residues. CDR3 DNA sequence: TGCGCCAGCAGCTTGGAGGGACAGTCCTCCGGCTACACCTTC. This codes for CASSLEGQSSGYTF.

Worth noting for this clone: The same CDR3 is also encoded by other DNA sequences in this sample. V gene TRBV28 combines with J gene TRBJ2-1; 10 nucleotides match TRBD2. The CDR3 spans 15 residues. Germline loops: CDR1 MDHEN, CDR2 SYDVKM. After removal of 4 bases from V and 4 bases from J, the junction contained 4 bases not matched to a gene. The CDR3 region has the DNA TGTGCCAGCAGTTCGTTAGCGGGAGGATACAATGAGCAGTTCTTC. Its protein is CASSSLAGGYNEQFF.

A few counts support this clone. The chain's CDR3 is CASSDRDSYNQPQHF. The CDR3 DNA is TGTGCCAGTAGTGACCGGGACAGCTACAATCAGCCCCAGCATTTT. The chain links TRBV19 to TRBJ1-5, with 7 bases that match TRBD1. V lost 5 bases and J lost 3; bases outside the gene matches: 7. The germline CDR1 and CDR2 sequences are LNHDA and SQIVND (reference sequence). The CDR3 extends over 15 amino acids.

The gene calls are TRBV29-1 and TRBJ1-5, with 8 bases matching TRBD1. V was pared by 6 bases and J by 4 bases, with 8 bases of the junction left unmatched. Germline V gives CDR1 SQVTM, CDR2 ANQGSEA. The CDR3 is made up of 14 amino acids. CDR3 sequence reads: CSVAQGAVNQPQHF. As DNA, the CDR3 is TGCAGCGTGGCCCAGGGGGCCGTTAATCAGCCCCAGCATTTT.

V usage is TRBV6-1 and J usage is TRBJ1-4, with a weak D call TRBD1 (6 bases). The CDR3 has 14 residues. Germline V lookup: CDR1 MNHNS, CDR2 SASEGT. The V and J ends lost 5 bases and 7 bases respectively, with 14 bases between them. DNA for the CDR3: TGTGCCAGCAGTTATTCGGGGGGCGGTGAAAAACTGTTTTTT. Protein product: CASSYSGGGEKLFF.

CDR3 in amino acids: CAISKQPGTGGSLYEQYF. CDR3 DNA: TGTGCCATCAGCAAACAGCCAGGGACAGGGGGCAGCCTCTACGAGCAGTACTTC. The chain joins TRBV21-1 to TRBJ2-7; no check of the table's D call, TRBD1, against the DNA was made. TRBV21-1 corresponds to a pseudogene. This CDR3 has 18 residues.

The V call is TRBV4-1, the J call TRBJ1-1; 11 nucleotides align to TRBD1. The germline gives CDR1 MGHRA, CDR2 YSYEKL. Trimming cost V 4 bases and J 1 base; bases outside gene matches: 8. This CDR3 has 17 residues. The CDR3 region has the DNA TGCGCCAGCAGCCCCCTCGGTGGGACAGGGGGGAACACTGAAGCTTTCTTT. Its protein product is CASSPLGGTGGNTEAFF.

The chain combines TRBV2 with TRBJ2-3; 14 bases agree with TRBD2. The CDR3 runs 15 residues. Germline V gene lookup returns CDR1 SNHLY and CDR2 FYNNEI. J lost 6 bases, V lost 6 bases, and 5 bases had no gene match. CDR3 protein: CASSARTSGGDTQYF. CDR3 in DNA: TGTGCCAGCAGCGCCCGGACTAGCGGGGGGGATACGCAGTATTTT.

CDR3 residues: CASSLDLAAEKYF. Here the CDR3 DNA reads TGTGCCAGCAGCTTAGATCTAGCCGCGGAGAAGTACTTC. This chain connects TRBV7-9 to TRBJ2-7, with D tentatively TRBD2 (5 bases). The germline gives CDR1 SEHNR, CDR2 FQNEAQ (reference sequence). The CDR3 has 13 amino acids. Trimming stripped 1 base from V and 11 bases from J, with 15 bases between. Supplemented by reference TRBV7-9 and TRBJ2-7, the full variable domain reads DTGVSQNPRHKITKRGQNVTFRCDPISEHNRLYWYRQTLGQGPEFLTYFQNEAQLEKSRLLSDRFSAERPKGSFSTLEIQRTEQGDSAMYLCASSLDLAAEKYFGPGTRLTVT.

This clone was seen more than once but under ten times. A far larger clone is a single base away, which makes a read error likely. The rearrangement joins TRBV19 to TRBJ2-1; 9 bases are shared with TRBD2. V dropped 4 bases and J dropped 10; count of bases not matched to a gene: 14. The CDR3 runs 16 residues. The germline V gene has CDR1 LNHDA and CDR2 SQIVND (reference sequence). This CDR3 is CASSTYSGGGLGEQFF. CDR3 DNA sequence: TGTGCCAGTAGTACCTATAGCGGGGGAGGCTTAGGGGAGCAGTTCTTC.

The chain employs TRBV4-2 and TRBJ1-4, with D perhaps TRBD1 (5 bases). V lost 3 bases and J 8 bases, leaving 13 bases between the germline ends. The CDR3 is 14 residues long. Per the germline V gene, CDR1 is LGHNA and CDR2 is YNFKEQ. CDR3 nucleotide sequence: TGTGCCAGCAGCCAGTCGGGGGATCCCGAAAAACTGTTTTTT. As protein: CASSQSGDPEKLFF.

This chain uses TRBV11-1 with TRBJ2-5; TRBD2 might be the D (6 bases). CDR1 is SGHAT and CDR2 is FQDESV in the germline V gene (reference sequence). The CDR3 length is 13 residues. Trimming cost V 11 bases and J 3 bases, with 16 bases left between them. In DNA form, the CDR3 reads TGTGCCTGCGAGGTGGCGGGGAAAGAGACCCAGTACTTC. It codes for CACEVAGKETQYF.

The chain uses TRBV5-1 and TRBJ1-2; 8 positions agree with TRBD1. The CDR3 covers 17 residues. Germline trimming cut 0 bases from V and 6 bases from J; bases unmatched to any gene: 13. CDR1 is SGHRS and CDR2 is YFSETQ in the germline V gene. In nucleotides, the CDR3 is TGCGCCAGCAGCTTGGAGGGGCTTGGACAGGGAGCAAATGGCTACACCTTC. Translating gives CASSLEGLGQGANGYTF.

The CDR3: CASSLVARGSTEAFF. The CDR3 DNA sequence: TGCGCCAGCAGCTTGGTGGCCAGGGGTTCCACTGAAGCTTTCTTT. V usage is TRBV5-1 and J usage is TRBJ1-1, with D maybe TRBD1 (6 bases). The length of the CDR3 is 15 residues. Germline assignment: CDR1 SGHRS and CDR2 YFSETQ. V lost 0 bases and J 4 bases, leaving 13 bases between the germline ends.

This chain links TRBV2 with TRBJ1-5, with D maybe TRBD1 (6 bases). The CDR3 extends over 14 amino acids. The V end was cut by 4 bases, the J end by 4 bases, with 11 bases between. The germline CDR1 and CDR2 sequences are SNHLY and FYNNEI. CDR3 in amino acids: CASSALGGNQPQHF. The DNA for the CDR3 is TGTGCCAGCAGTGCCCTAGGGGGAAATCAGCCCCAGCATTTT.

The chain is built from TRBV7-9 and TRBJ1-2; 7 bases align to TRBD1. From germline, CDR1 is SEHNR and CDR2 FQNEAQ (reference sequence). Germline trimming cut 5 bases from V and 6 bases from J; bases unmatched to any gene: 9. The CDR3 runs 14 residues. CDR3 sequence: CASSVGQVFHGYTF. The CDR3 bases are TGTGCCAGCAGCGTTGGACAGGTCTTTCATGGCTACACCTTC.

The CDR3 DNA reads as TGTGCCAGCAGTGTCCAGTGGGATACGCAGTATTTT. It codes for CASSVQWDTQYF. The V and J genes are TRBV2 and TRBJ2-3; D unresolved. V was shortened by 4 bases and J by 6 bases, with 8 bases between the two germline ends. The CDR3 has 12 amino acids. Germline loops: CDR1 SNHLY, CDR2 FYNNEI. Using reference TRBV2 and TRBJ2-3 for the parts outside the CDR3, the full variable domain is EPEVTQTPSHQVTQMGQEVILRCVPISNHLYFYWYRQILGQKVEFLVSFYNNEISEKSEIFDDQFSVERPDGSNFTLKIRSTKLEDSAMYFCASSVQWDTQYFGPGTRLTVL.

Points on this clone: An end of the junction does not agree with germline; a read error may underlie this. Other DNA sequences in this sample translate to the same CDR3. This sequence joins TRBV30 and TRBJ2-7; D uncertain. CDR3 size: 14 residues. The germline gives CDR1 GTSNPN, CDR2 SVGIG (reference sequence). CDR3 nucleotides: TGCGCCTGGAGTGAATTCCCAGGCACGGTGGAGCAGTACTTC. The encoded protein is CAWSEFPGTVEQYF.

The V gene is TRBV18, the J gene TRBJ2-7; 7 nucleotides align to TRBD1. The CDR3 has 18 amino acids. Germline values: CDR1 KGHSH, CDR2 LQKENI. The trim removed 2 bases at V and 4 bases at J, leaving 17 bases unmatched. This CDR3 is CASSPGVTGQLSRYEQYF. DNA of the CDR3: TGTGCCAGCTCACCAGGCGTAACGGGACAGTTAAGTCGTTACGAGCAGTACTTC.

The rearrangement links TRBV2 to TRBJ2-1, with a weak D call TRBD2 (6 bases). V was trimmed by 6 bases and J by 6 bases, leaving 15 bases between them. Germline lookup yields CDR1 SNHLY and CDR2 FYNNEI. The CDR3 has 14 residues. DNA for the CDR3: TGTGCCAGCAGCAAATTGGGAGGCTCCAATGAGCAGTTCTTC. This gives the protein CASSKLGGSNEQFF.

In DNA, the CDR3 is TGTGCCAGCAGTTACGGGACAGGGGAATACTACGAGCAGTACTTC. Amino acids: CASSYGTGEYYEQYF. The chain combines TRBV6-5 with TRBJ2-7, with 10 positions matching TRBD1. The CDR3 totals 15 residues. With 2 bases clipped from V and 3 bases from J, the junction kept 4 bases outside the gene matches. Germline CDR1 and CDR2: MNHEY and SVGAGI.